This TCR beta chain was retrieved from a study of shared clonotypes between healthy human individuals. Whole-study findings and limits: Unshared clonotypes carried lower generation probabilities than those common to all four donors.

Comment on this clone: What it binds is unknown.

Genomic DNA belonging to each subset was distributed in equal measure over several immunoSEQ plates. Measured with immunoSEQ multiplex PCR; TCRdb has only the in-frame clones, and not every one. The sample records about 1.5 million clones, approximately 98% being singletons. J lost 6 bases, V lost 3 bases, and 6 bases had no gene match. The CDR3 length is 14 residues. Germline CDR1 MNHNY, CDR2 SVGAGI (reference sequence). The investigators split CD4+ cells into a CD45RA+ naive subset and a CD45RA-negative memory subset. The rearrangement joins TRBV6-6 to TRBJ2-7; 9 bases agree with TRBD1. The material sequenced was naive CD4+ T cells sorted from blood. Subset described: CD45RA+ positively selected. This receptor was obtained from a man aged 25-45 years in good health. In DNA form, the CDR3 reads TGTGCCAGCAGTTATGGGCGGACAGGGGCCGAGCAGTACTTC. The encoded protein is CASSYGRTGAEQYF.